This T cell receptor beta chain comes out of a study of T cells in Graves' hyperthyroidism and ophthalmopathy. Amplified regions were TCR beta CDR3 sequences from RNA transcripts. A set of HTBI primers served as the primers for a first-round RT-PCR of the TCR CDR3. TCRdb ran MiXCR on the multiplex PCR reads and lists one entry per CDR3 protein. This table has about half a million distinct CDR3 sequences, roughly 22% appearing once. The CDR3 spans 14 residues. In germline, CDR1 is MNHEY, CDR2 SVGEGT. V was trimmed by 8 bases and J by 3 bases, leaving 13 bases between them. Ophthalmopathy cases met thresholds of Clinical Activity Score at least 3, NOSPECS grade at least 4 and duration under 3 months.

Sequenced sample: blood. The TCR was taken from a woman in her 70s with Graves' ophthalmopathy. The chain is built from TRBV6-2 or TRBV6-3 and TRBJ2-2; D unresolved. The CDR3 spells CASSQKLHTGELFF. CDR3 nucleotides: TGTGCCAGCTCCCAGAAGCTCCACACCGGGGAGCTGTTTTTT.